The next 8 T cell receptor beta chains were all read from a single sample in a study of CD8+ T cells in alopecia areata. TCR sequencing used cDNA made by reverse transcription of extracted RNA. The table came from immunoSEQ multiplex PCR; TCRdb's copy has only in-frame clones and leaves some out. This sample has about 140,000 clones; less than 75% occur once, and the top ten carry around 34%. The material sequenced was CD8+ T cells sorted from blood. The receptors were gathered from a human donor in good health.

The rearrangement links TRBV27 to TRBJ2-7; D uncertain. Germline V lookup: CDR1 MNHEY, CDR2 SMNVEV (reference sequence). The CDR3 is 14 amino acids. Trimming took 5 bases from V and 0 from J, leaving 11 bases between them. The CDR3 spells CASSPIDLSYEQYF. CDR3 bases: TGTGCCAGCAGTCCGATAGACCTCTCCTACGAGCAGTACTTC.

The chain joins TRBV27 to TRBJ2-7; 8 nucleotides align to TRBD2. The CDR3 runs 14 residues. V lost 5 bases and J lost 4; bases outside the gene matches: 7. Germline values: CDR1 MNHEY, CDR2 SMNVEV (reference sequence). In DNA form, the CDR3 reads TGTGCCAGCAGTACCCACGGGGGGGCGTACGAGCAGTACTTC. It translates to CASSTHGGAYEQYF.

This clone has just one count. The CDR3 region has the DNA TGTGCCAGCAGCCGGGACAGGGTGAACACTGAAGCTTTCTTT. Translating gives CASSRDRVNTEAFF. The chain uses TRBV27 and TRBJ1-1; 9 bases line up with TRBD1. Looked up from germline, CDR1 is MNHEY and CDR2 is SMNVEV (reference sequence). This CDR3 comprises 14 residues. V lost 6 bases, J lost 0 bases, and 2 bases stayed unmatched.

The chain is built from TRBV6-1 and TRBJ1-1; D ambiguous. Germline V gene data show CDR1 as MNHNS and CDR2 as SASEGT. The CDR3 runs 15 residues. V was pared by 1 base and J by 4 bases, with 13 bases between. The CDR3 region is CASSEERYLATEAFF. The CDR3 coding sequence is TGTGCCAGCAGTGAAGAGAGGTATTTGGCCACTGAAGCTTTCTTT.

This clone showed up just a few times. The chain uses TRBV11-2 and TRBJ1-2, with D uncertain. V lost 5 bases and J lost 4, with 5 bases in between. Germline CDR1 reads SGHAT; CDR2 reads FQNNGV. This CDR3 spans 11 amino acids. For the CDR3, the DNA is TGTGCCAGCAGCAGAGGCTATGGCTACACCTTC. This translates into CASSRGYGYTF. Combining the CDR3 with reference TRBV11-2 and TRBJ1-2 gives the whole variable domain EAGVAQSPRYKIIEKRQSVAFWCNPISGHATLYWYQQILGQGPKLLIQFQNNGVVDDSQLPKDRFSAERLKGVDSTLKIQPAKLEDSAVYLCASSRGYGYTFGSGTRLTVV.

The chain combines TRBV5-1 with TRBJ2-1; 11 bases line up with TRBD2. The CDR3 runs to 15 residues. V lost 4 bases and J lost 8; bases outside the gene matches: 8. Germline CDR1 SGHRS, CDR2 YFSETQ. CDR3 residues: CASSNSGRAFYEQFF. CDR3 DNA: TGCGCCAGCAGCAATAGCGGGAGGGCCTTCTATGAGCAGTTCTTC. Variable domain in full (rest from reference TRBV5-1 and TRBJ2-1): KAGVTQTPRYLIKTRGQQVTLSCSPISGHRSVSWYQQTPGQGLQFLFEYFSETQRNKGNFPGRFSGRQFSNSRSEMNVSTLELGDSALYLCASSNSGRAFYEQFFGPGTRLTVL.

Concerning this clone itself: Other DNA sequences in this specimen translate into the identical CDR3. The CDR3 region is CASSLGNEQYF. The CDR3 bases are TGTGCCAGCAGTTTAGGCAACGAGCAGTACTTC. The V gene is TRBV27, the J gene TRBJ2-7; no firm D call. CDR3 length: 11 amino acids. Trimming stripped 2 bases from V and 5 bases from J, with 4 bases between. Germline V gene sequence: CDR1 MNHEY, CDR2 SMNVEV (reference sequence).

V usage is TRBV28 and J usage is TRBJ1-6; the match to TRBD1 covers 8 bases. CDR1 and CDR2 (germline): MDHEN, SYDVKM. J gave up 9 bases and V 6 bases, and 7 bases lay outside the gene matches. The length of the CDR3 is 14 residues. The CDR3 reads CASRPDRGGSPLHF. For the CDR3, the DNA is TGTGCCAGCAGACCAGACAGGGGTGGTTCACCCCTCCACTTT.